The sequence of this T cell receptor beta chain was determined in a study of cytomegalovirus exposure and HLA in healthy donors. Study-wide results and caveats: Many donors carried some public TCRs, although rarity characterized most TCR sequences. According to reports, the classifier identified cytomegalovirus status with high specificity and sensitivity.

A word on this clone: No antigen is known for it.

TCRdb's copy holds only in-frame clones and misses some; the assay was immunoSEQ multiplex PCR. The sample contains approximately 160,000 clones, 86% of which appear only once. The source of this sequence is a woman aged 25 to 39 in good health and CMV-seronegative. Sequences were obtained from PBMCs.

CDR3 nucleotide sequence: TGCGCCAGCAGCCAAGATCATCTGGTGGTCAATGAGCAGTTCTTC. Its translation is CASSQDHLVVNEQFF. The chain has TRBV4-1 and TRBJ2-1; D gene unclear. V lost 0 bases to trimming and J lost 6 bases, with 12 bases between them. Looked up from germline, CDR1 is MGHRA and CDR2 is YSYEKL. The CDR3 spans 15 residues.